The 31 T cell receptor beta chains listed next were all sequenced from one sample in a study of high-grade serous ovarian cancer treatment subgroups. Tumor samples were obtained before definitive surgery or chemotherapy. TCRdb keeps only in-frame clones here, not all; method: immunoSEQ multiplex PCR. The sample lists several thousand clones; 78% were seen once. Sequencing was performed on tumor tissue. The receptors shown here come from a human donor with high-grade serous ovarian cancer.

This clone was seen once. This chain connects TRBV6-5 to TRBJ2-7; no clear D. The germline V gene encodes CDR1 MNHEY and CDR2 SVGAGI. Trimming left V 2 bases short and J 7 bases short, with 21 bases between. The CDR3 sequence is 16 residues long. The CDR3 DNA sequence: TGTGCCAGCAGTTACGGTTTTGGAACCCCGATCCGGGAGCAGTACTTC. Translating gives CASSYGFGTPIREQYF.

The chain joins TRBV15 to TRBJ1-2; D is undetermined. This CDR3 spans 14 amino acids. Trimming removed 1 base from V and 2 bases from J, with 8 bases in between. Germline CDR1 reads LNHNV; CDR2 reads YYDKDF (reference sequence). CDR3: CATSRAGTNYGYTF. DNA for the CDR3: TGTGCCACCAGCAGAGCTGGCACCAACTATGGCTACACCTTC.

Regarding this clone: Sequence at one end of the junction differs from germline and may be a read error. The chain is built from TRBV7-3 and TRBJ1-2; no firm D call. This CDR3 comprises 14 residues. Germline CDR1 reads SGHTA; CDR2 reads FQGTGA. The CDR3 loop is CASSQDRVTGVYTF. CDR3 coding DNA: TGCGCCAGCAGCCAAGATCGGGTTACCGGGGTCTACACCTTC.

V usage is TRBV5-1 and J usage is TRBJ2-3, with 9 bases matching TRBD2. The CDR3 has 17 amino acids. Per the germline V gene, CDR1 is SGHRS and CDR2 is YFSETQ. After removal of 1 base from V and 3 bases from J, the junction contained 9 bases not matched to a gene. CDR3 nucleotides: TGCGCCAGCAGCTTGAATCCGGCGGGAGGGCCAACAGATACGCAGTATTTT. It specifies CASSLNPAGGPTDTQYF.

The chain carries TRBV30 and TRBJ1-1; no reliable D call. The germline CDR1 and CDR2 sequences are GTSNPN and SVGIG (reference sequence). The CDR3 sequence is 13 residues long. Trimming took 8 bases from V and 6 from J, leaving 19 bases between them. CDR3 region: CAVLTQGIAEAFF. CDR3 in DNA: TGTGCCGTCCTGACCCAAGGTATCGCTGAAGCTTTCTTT.

The chain combines TRBV2 with TRBJ1-3; the D is unclear. The germline V and J ends were trimmed by 6 bases and 4 bases, with 13 bases remaining between them. The CDR3 runs to 14 residues. Per the germline V gene, CDR1 is SNHLY and CDR2 is FYNNEI. The CDR3 here is CASRQEWVGNTIYF. The CDR3 region has the DNA TGTGCCAGCAGACAAGAATGGGTCGGAAACACCATATATTTT.

The J gene is TRBJ2-2, the V gene TRBV6-5; 7 nucleotides line up with TRBD1. CDR3 size: 13 residues. Trimming removed 7 bases from V and 4 bases from J; junction bases left unmatched: 3. The V gene's germline CDR1 is MNHEY and CDR2 SVGAGI. The CDR3 nucleotides read TGTGCCAGCATGACAGGGAGCACCGGGGAGCTGTTTTTT. Translation: CASMTGSTGELFF.

V and J are TRBV5-1 and TRBJ2-3, with a tentative D call TRBD2 (6 bases). The CDR3 spans 15 residues. V shed 3 bases and J shed 0 bases, with 11 bases lying between them. CDR1 and CDR2 (germline): SGHRS, YFSETQ. CDR3 nucleotide sequence: TGCGCCAGCAGCTCGACTAGGAGTAGCACAGATACGCAGTATTTT. It specifies CASSSTRSSTDTQYF.

The CDR3 DNA reads as TGTGCCAGCAGCTCCGCCGAAACCTCTGGAAACACCATATATTTT. It encodes CASSSAETSGNTIYF. V is TRBV21-1 and J is TRBJ1-3. TRBV21-1 is classified as a pseudogene. The CDR3 totals 15 residues.

The chain recombines TRBV6-6 with TRBJ2-7, with D uncertain. Between the trimmed V and J ends, which lost 5 bases and 0 bases, there was a span of 11 bases. CDR3 length: 14 amino acids. Germline-derived CDR1 and CDR2 are MNHNY and SVGAGI (reference sequence). This chain's CDR3 is CASSATELSYEQYF. As DNA, the CDR3 is TGTGCCAGCAGTGCGACGGAGCTCTCCTACGAGCAGTACTTC.

This sequence joins TRBV9 and TRBJ1-3, with D tentatively TRBD1 (5 bases). Germline loops: CDR1 SGDLS, CDR2 YYNGEE. The V end was cut by 3 bases, the J end by 0 bases, with 10 bases between. This CDR3 is 15 amino acids long. For the CDR3, the DNA is TGTGCCAGCAGCGCCCAGGGACTCTCTGGAAACACCATATATTTT. Protein product: CASSAQGLSGNTIYF.

The chain combines TRBV6-6 with TRBJ1-5; D not resolved. The CDR3 has 15 residues. Germline V gene lookup returns CDR1 MNHNY and CDR2 SVGAGI (reference sequence). V lost 6 bases, J lost 0 bases, and 12 bases lay in between. The CDR3 DNA is TGTGCCAGCAGGTCCGGGTCATATAGCAATCAGCCCCAGCATTTT. It is translated as CASRSGSYSNQPQHF.

The CDR3 here is CASSQDRDRPRDSEQYF. For the CDR3, the DNA is TGCGCCAGCAGCCAAGATCGGGACAGGCCCCGCGATAGCGAGCAGTACTTC. The chain employs TRBV4-3 and TRBJ2-7, with 8 bases identical to TRBD1. J was trimmed by 6 bases and V by 0 bases; bases with no gene match: 13. CDR1 and CDR2 (germline): LGHNA, YSLEER. The CDR3 is 17 amino acids.

This clone was detected a few times. The chain uses TRBV2 and TRBJ1-6; 8 positions match TRBD1. Germline CDR1 and CDR2: SNHLY and FYNNEI. J gave up 11 bases and V 3 bases, and 12 bases lay outside the gene matches. The CDR3 covers 16 residues. The CDR3 DNA reads as TGTGCCAGCAGTGAGGAACCACAGGGGGGCAGACCACCCCTCCACTTT. Encoded protein: CASSEEPQGGRPPLHF.

The chain couples TRBV19 to TRBJ1-1; D gene uncertain. The CDR3 contains 13 residues. Germline V gene sequence: CDR1 LNHDA, CDR2 SQIVND (reference sequence). V was cut by 7 bases and J by 0 bases, with 9 bases left in between. The CDR3 nucleotides are TGTGCCAGTACCCGGGCGTTGAACACTGAAGCTTTCTTT. Translated, it gives CASTRALNTEAFF. Looking up the rest from reference TRBV19 and TRBJ1-1 gives the full variable domain: DGGITQSPKYLFRKEGQNVTLSCEQNLNHDAMYWYRQDPGQGLRLIYYSQIVNDFQKGDIAEGYSVSREKKESFPLTVTSAQKNPTAFYLCASTRALNTEAFFGQGTRLTVV.

The rearrangement uses TRBV28 and TRBJ2-1, with D possibly being TRBD1 (6 bases). There are 15 residues in the CDR3. Trimming stripped 3 bases from V and 14 bases from J, with 23 bases between. Germline CDR1 MDHEN, CDR2 SYDVKM. The CDR3 sequence is CASSLTGTPLAAEFF. In DNA, the CDR3 is TGTGCCAGCAGTTTGACAGGTACTCCCTTGGCTGCGGAGTTCTTC.

In DNA form, the CDR3 reads TGTGCCAGCAGCCCACGGACTAGCGGGGGGCACTCTGACAATGAGCAGTTCTTC. It is translated as CASSPRTSGGHSDNEQFF. The V gene is TRBV7-9, the J gene TRBJ2-1; 14 bases fit TRBD2. This CDR3 is 18 amino acids long. Germline V gives CDR1 SEHNR, CDR2 FQNEAQ (reference sequence). Trimming cost V 5 bases and J 5 bases; bases outside gene matches: 11.

The V call is TRBV4-2, the J call TRBJ1-5; D unresolved. Germline CDR1 reads LGHNA; CDR2 reads YNFKEQ. V lost 5 bases to trimming and J lost 6 bases, with 20 bases between them. The CDR3 extends over 16 amino acids. CDR3: CASSGRRRQLVQPQHF. CDR3 nucleotide sequence: TGTGCCAGCAGCGGTCGGAGGAGGCAACTCGTTCAGCCCCAGCATTTT.

The rearrangement links TRBV23-1 to TRBJ1-1; possibly TRBD1 for D (5 bases). TRBV23-1 is an open reading frame whose function is uncertain. With 6 bases removed from V and 1 base from J, the gap between germline ends came to 21 bases. CDR3 length equals 17 residues. In nucleotides, the CDR3 is TGCGCCAGCAGCCGGGGGGAGGATCCCCCGTGGAACACTGAAGCTTTCTTT. The encoded protein is CASSRGEDPPWNTEAFF.

The chain has TRBV6-6 and TRBJ1-3; a weak D match, TRBD1 (6 bases). Germline V gene sequence: CDR1 MNHNY, CDR2 SVGAGI (reference sequence). Trimming pared 5 bases from V and 4 bases from J, leaving 15 bases between. The CDR3 extends over 15 amino acids. CDR3 in amino acids: CASSNRVTGGNTIYF. CDR3 bases: TGTGCCAGCAGTAACAGGGTGACGGGGGGAAACACCATATATTTT.

The chain carries TRBV6-6 and TRBJ1-5, with unresolved D. The CDR3 is 13 residues long. CDR1 is MNHNY and CDR2 is SVGAGI in the germline V gene (reference sequence). With 5 bases removed from V and 1 base from J, the gap between germline ends came to 6 bases. The CDR3 sequence: CASSPQSNQPQHF. DNA of the CDR3: TGTGCCAGCAGTCCCCAGAGCAATCAGCCCCAGCATTTT.

As to this clone: Other nucleotide sequences from this sample produce the same CDR3. The rearrangement links TRBV9 to TRBJ2-7; 9 nucleotides agree with TRBD1. The CDR3 loop spans 13 amino acids. The ends lost 3 bases at V and 2 bases at J; junction bases unmatched: 0. Germline CDR1 reads SGDLS; CDR2 reads YYNGEE. The CDR3, as DNA: TGTGCCAGCAGCGGACAGGGGGCCTACGAGCAGTACTTC. It translates to CASSGQGAYEQYF.

The V gene is TRBV11-2, the J gene TRBJ2-7; tentative D call: TRBD2 (6 bases). Germline V gene data show CDR1 as SGHAT and CDR2 as FQNNGV. Trimming took off 4 bases at V and 2 bases at J, with 15 bases between the two ends. The CDR3 is 15 amino acids. The CDR3 spells CASSSGAGLAYEQYF. The CDR3, as DNA: TGTGCCAGCAGCTCCGGGGCGGGGCTCGCCTACGAGCAGTACTTC.

This clone was seen just once. The CDR3 DNA reads as TGTGCCAGCAGCCCCGTGGGACGGCACTACGAGCAGTACTTC. It is translated as CASSPVGRHYEQYF. This rearrangement joins TRBV7-6 to TRBJ2-7; D is tentatively TRBD1 or TRBD2 (5 bases each). This CDR3 has 14 amino acids. Deletions cut 5 bases from V and 3 bases from J, with 14 bases between. Germline lookup yields CDR1 SGHVS and CDR2 FNYEAQ.

V and J are TRBV4-2 and TRBJ2-7; 7 bases match TRBD2. V lost 3 bases to trimming and J lost 2 bases; unmatched junction nucleotides: 4. This CDR3 is 14 amino acids long. Germline V CDR1 and CDR2: LGHNA, YNFKEQ. Here the CDR3 DNA reads TGTGCCAGCAGCCATGACGGACTAGCCTACGAGCAGTACTTC. Encoded protein: CASSHDGLAYEQYF.

This chain connects TRBV7-8 to TRBJ1-5, with D possibly being TRBD1 (5 bases). The CDR3 is 13 residues long. Germline CDR1 is SGHVS and CDR2 is FQNEAQ. The V and J ends lost 8 bases and 5 bases respectively, with 13 bases between them. The CDR3 DNA reads as TGTGCCAGCGATTGGGTGGGGGATCAGCCCCAGCATTTT. Protein sequence: CASDWVGDQPQHF.

The CDR3 is CASSPGVGQPQHF. The CDR3 DNA reads TGTGCCAGCTCACCCGGAGTGGGGCAGCCCCAGCATTTT. The chain employs TRBV18 and TRBJ1-5; no firm D call. This CDR3 is 13 amino acids long. Germline loops: CDR1 KGHSH, CDR2 LQKENI. Trimming removed 3 bases at V and 7 bases at J, with 10 bases between. The full variable domain, in which reference TRBV18 and TRBJ1-5 provide the parts outside the CDR3, is NAGVMQNPRHLVRRRGQEARLRCSPMKGHSHVYWYRQLPEEGLKFMVYLQKENIIDESGMPKERFSAEFPKEGPSILRIQQVVRGDSAAYFCASSPGVGQPQHFGDGTRLSIL.

The V gene is TRBV28, the J gene TRBJ1-2; the D is unclear. The V gene's germline CDR1 is MDHEN and CDR2 SYDVKM. This CDR3 is 14 amino acids long. Deletions cut 2 bases from V and 4 bases from J, with 11 bases between. CDR3 residues: CASSLMGSFYGYTF. Written as DNA, the CDR3 is TGTGCCAGCAGTTTAATGGGCAGCTTCTATGGCTACACCTTC.

This chain connects TRBV10-3 to TRBJ2-1; 14 bases map to TRBD2. The CDR3 length is 14 residues. Looked up from germline, CDR1 is ENHRY and CDR2 is SYGVKD. V lost 6 bases and J lost 8; bases outside the gene matches: 3. As DNA, the CDR3 is TGTGCCATCAGAGGGACTAGCGGGAGCGATGAGCAGTTCTTC. Translated: CAIRGTSGSDEQFF.

The V call is TRBV7-3, the J call TRBJ2-5; D is undetermined. The CDR3 sequence is 13 residues long. Trimming shortened V by 2 bases and J by 5 bases, and 9 bases separated the two germline ends. In germline, CDR1 is SGHTA, CDR2 FQGTGA. The chain's CDR3 is CASSLGRWETQYF. The CDR3 region has the DNA TGTGCCAGCAGCTTAGGGCGATGGGAGACCCAGTACTTC.

The genes are TRBV7-3 and TRBJ2-3, with a weak D call TRBD2 (7 bases). The germline gives CDR1 SGHTA, CDR2 FQGTGA. The germline V and J ends were trimmed by 5 bases and 6 bases, with 18 bases remaining between them. CDR3 length equals 15 residues. The CDR3 DNA reads as TGTGCCAGCAGCCTCTCGGGGGGCTCCGGGGATACGCAGTATTTT. Protein sequence: CASSLSGGSGDTQYF. Together with reference TRBV7-3 and TRBJ2-3, the CDR3 gives the full variable domain: GAGVSQTPSNKVTEKGKYVELRCDPISGHTALYWYRQSLGQGPEFLIYFQGTGAADDSGLPNDRFFAVRPEGSVSTLKIQRTERGDSAVYLCASSLSGGSGDTQYFGPGTRLTVL.